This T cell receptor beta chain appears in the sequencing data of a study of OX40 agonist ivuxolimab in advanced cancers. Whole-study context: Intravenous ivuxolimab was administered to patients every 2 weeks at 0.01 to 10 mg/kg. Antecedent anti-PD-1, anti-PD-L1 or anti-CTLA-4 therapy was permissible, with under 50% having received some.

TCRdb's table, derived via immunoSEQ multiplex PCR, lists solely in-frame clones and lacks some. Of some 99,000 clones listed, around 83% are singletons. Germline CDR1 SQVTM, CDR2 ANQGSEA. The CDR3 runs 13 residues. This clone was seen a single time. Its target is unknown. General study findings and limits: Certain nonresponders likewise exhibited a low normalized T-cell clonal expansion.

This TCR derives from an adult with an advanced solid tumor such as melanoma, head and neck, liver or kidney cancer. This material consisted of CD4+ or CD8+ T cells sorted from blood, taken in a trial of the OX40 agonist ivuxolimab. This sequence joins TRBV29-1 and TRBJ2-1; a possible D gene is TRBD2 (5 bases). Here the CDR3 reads CTTGIGAYNEQFF. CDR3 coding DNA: TGCACTACCGGGATCGGTGCCTACAATGAGCAGTTCTTC.